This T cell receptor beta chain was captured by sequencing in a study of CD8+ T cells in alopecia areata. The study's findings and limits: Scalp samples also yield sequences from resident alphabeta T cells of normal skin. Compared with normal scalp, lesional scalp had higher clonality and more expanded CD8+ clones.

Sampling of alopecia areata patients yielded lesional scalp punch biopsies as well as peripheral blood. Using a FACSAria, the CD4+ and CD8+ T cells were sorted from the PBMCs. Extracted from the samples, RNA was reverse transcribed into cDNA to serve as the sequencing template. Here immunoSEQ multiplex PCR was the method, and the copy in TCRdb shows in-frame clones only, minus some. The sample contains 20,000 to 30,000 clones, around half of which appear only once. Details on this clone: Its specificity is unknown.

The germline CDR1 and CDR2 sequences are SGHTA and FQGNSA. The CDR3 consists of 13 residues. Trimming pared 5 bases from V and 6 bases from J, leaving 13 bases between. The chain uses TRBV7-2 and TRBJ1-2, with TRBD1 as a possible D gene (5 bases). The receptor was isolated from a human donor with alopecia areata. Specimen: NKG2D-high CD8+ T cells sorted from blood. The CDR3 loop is CASSRTGPDGYTF. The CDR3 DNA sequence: TGTGCCAGCAGCCGCACAGGACCCGATGGCTACACCTTC.